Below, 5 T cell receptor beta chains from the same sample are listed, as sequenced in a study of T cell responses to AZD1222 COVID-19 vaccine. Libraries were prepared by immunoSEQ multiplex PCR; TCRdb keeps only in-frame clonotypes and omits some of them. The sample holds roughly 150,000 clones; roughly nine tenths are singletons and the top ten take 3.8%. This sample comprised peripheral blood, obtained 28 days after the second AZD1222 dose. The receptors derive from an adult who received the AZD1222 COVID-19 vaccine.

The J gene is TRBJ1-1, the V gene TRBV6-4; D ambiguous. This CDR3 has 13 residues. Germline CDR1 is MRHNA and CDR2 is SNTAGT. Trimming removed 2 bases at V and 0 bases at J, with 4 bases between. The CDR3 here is CASSDGLNTEAFF. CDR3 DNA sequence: TGTGCCAGCAGTGACGGTTTGAACACTGAAGCTTTCTTT.

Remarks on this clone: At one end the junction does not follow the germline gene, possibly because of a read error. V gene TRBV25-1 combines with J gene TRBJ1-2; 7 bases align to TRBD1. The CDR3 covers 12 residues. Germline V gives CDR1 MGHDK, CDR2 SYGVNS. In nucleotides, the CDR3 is TGTGCCAGCCAGGAGGGGGCGGATGGATACACCTTC. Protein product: CASQEGADGYTF.

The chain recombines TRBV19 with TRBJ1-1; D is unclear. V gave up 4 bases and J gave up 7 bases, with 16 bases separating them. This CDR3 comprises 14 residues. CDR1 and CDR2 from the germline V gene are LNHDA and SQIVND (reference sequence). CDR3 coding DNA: TGTGCCAGTAGTAGAGGACCCAACTCGGGTGAAGCTTTCTTT. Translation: CASSRGPNSGEAFF.

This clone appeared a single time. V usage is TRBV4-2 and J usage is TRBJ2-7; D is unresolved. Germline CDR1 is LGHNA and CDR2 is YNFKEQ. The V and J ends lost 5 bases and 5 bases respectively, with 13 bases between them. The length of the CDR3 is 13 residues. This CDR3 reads CASSFPLSDEQYF. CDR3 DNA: TGTGCCAGCAGCTTCCCCCTTAGTGACGAGCAGTACTTC.

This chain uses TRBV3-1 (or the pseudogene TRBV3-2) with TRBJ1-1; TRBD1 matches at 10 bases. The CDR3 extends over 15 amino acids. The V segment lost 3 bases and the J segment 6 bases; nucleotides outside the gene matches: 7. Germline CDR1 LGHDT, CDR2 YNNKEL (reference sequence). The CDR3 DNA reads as TGTGCCAGCAGCCAGGCAGACAGGGGGCGGTCTGAAGCTTTCTTT. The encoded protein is CASSQADRGRSEAFF.